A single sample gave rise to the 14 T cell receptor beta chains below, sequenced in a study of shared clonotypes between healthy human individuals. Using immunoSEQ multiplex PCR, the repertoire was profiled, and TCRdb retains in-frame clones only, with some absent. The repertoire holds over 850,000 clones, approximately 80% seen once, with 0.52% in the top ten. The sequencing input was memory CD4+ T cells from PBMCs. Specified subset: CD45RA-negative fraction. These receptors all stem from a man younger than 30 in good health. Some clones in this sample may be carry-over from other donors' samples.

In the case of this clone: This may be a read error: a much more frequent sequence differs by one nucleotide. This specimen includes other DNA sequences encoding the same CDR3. This CDR3 reads CASSRGSSYEQYF. The CDR3, as DNA: TGTGCCAGCAGCCGGGGGTCCTCCTACGAGCAGTACTTC. The chain joins TRBV9 to TRBJ2-7; tentative D call: TRBD2 (6 bases). The CDR3 covers 13 residues. V was shortened by 4 bases and J by 0 bases, with 8 bases between the two germline ends. Per the germline V gene, CDR1 is SGDLS and CDR2 is YYNGEE.

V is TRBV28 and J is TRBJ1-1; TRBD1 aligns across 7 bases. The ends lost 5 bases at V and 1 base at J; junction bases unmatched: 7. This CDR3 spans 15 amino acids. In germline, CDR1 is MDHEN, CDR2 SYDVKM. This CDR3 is CASSDPGTANTEAFF. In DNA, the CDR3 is TGTGCCAGCAGTGACCCGGGGACAGCGAACACTGAAGCTTTCTTT.

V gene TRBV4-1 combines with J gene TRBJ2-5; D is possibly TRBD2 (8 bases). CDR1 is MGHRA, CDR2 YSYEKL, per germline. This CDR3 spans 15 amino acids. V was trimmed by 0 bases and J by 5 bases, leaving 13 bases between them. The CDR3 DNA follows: TGCGCCAGCAGCCAAGAGACGGGAGGGGGCGAGACCCAGTACTTC. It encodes CASSQETGGGETQYF.

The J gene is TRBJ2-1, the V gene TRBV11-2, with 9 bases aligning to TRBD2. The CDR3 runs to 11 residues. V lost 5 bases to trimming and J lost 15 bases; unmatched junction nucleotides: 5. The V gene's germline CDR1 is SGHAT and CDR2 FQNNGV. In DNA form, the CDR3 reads TGTGCCAGCAGCCTAGCGGGATTACTGTTCTTC. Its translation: CASSLAGLLFF.

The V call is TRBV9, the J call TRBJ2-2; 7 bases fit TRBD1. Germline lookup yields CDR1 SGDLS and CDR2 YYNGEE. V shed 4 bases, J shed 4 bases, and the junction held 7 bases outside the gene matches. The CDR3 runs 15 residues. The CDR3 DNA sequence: TGTGCCAGCAGCAAAGGGGGCCGCAGCACCGGGGAGCTGTTTTTT. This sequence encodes CASSKGGRSTGELFF.

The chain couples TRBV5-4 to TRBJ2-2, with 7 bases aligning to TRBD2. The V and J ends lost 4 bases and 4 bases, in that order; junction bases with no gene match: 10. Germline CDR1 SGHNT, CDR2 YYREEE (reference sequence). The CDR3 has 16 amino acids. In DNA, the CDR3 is TGTGCCAGCAGCCTCGGGGGGTTCGCGATCACCGGGGAGCTGTTTTTT. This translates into CASSLGGFAITGELFF.

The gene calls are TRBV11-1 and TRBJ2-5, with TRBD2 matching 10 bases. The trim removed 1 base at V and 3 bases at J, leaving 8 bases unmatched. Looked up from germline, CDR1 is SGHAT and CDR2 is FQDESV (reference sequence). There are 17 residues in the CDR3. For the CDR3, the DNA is TGTGCCAGCAGCTTAGAAGCGCTAGCGGGAGAAAAAGAGACCCAGTACTTC. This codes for CASSLEALAGEKETQYF.

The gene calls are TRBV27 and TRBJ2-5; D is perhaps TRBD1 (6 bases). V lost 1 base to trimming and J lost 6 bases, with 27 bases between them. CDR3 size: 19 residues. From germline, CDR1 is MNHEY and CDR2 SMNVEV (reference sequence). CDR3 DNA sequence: TGTGCCAGCAGTTTATTTCCCCTCCGCGACAGGAGAGGAGTAAAGACCCAGTACTTC. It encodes CASSLFPLRDRRGVKTQYF.

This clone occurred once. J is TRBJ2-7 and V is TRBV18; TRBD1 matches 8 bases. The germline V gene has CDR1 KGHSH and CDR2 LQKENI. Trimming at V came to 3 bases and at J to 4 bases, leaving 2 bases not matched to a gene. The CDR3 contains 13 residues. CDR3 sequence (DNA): TGTGCCAGCTCACCGGGACAGGTATACGAGCAGTACTTC. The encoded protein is CASSPGQVYEQYF.

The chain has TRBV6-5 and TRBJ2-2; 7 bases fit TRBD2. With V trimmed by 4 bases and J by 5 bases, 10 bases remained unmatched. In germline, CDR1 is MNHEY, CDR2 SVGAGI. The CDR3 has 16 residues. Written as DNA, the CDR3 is TGTGCCAGCAGTTCACGTAAGACTAGCCAGACCGGGGAGCTGTTTTTT. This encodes CASSSRKTSQTGELFF.

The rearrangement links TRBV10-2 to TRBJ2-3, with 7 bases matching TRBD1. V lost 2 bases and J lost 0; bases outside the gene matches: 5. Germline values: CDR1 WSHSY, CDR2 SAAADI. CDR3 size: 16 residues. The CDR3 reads CASSEIPGQSTDTQYF. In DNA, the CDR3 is TGCGCCAGCAGTGAGATACCGGGACAGAGCACAGATACGCAGTATTTT.

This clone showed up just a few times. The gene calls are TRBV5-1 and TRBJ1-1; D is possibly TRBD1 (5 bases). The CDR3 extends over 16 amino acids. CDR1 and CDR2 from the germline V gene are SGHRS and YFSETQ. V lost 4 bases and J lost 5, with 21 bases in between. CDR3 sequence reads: CASSQTGTPVGTEAFF. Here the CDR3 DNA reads TGCGCCAGCAGCCAGACCGGGACCCCGGTTGGGACTGAAGCTTTCTTT.

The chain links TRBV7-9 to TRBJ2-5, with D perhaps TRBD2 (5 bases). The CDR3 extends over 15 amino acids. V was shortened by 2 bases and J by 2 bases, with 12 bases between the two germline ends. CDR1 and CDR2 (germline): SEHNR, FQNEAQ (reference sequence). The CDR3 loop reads CASSLLAGDQETQYF. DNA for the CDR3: TGTGCCAGCAGCTTACTCGCCGGGGATCAAGAGACCCAGTACTTC.

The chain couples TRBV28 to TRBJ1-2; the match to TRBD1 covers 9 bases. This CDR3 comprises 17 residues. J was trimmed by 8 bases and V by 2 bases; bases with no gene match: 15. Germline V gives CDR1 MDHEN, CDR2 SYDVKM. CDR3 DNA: TGTGCCAGCAGTTTAAAGTTAGGGGGACAGGGTAGGGGAGGCTACACCTTC. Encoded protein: CASSLKLGGQGRGGYTF.